The 28 T cell receptor beta chains below come from one sample, sequenced in a study of early T cells in non-severe SARS-CoV-2 infection. MiXCR, run by TCRdb on the 5' RACE reads, gives a single entry per CDR3 protein. The sample has around 80,000 distinct CDR3 sequences; approximately 14% are singletons. The sequenced material came from whole blood. These receptors originate from an adult who was a healthcare worker with PCR-confirmed SARS-CoV-2 infection or an uninfected control (not recorded which).

The chain is built from TRBV7-2 and TRBJ2-5; no reliable D call. Trimming removed 5 bases from V and 5 bases from J, with 15 bases in between. Germline CDR1 SGHTA, CDR2 FQGNSA. The CDR3 covers 14 residues. Written as DNA, the CDR3 is TGTGCCAGCAGCCTCGCGAACCGGCGCGAGACCCAGTACTTC. Translation: CASSLANRRETQYF.

The chain's CDR3 is CASSLPQGEQYF. The CDR3 nucleotides are TGTGCCAGCAGCCTGCCCCAGGGCGAGCAGTACTTC. V gene TRBV3-1 combines with J gene TRBJ2-7; D perhaps matches TRBD1 (5 bases). V gave up 4 bases and J gave up 6 bases, with 10 bases separating them. The CDR3 sequence is 12 residues long. Germline values: CDR1 LGHDT, CDR2 YNNKEL (reference sequence).

This rearrangement joins TRBV7-3 to TRBJ1-3; TRBD1 matches at 8 bases. The CDR3 is 16 amino acids. Per the germline V gene, CDR1 is SGHTA and CDR2 is FQGTGA. With V trimmed by 4 bases and J by 2 bases, 7 bases remained unmatched. CDR3 in DNA: TGTGCCAGCAGCTACCACAGGGGGAGGACTGGAAACACCATATATTTT. Translation gives CASSYHRGRTGNTIYF.

The rearrangement links TRBV5-1 to TRBJ1-1; 7 positions agree with TRBD1. Germline CDR1 reads SGHRS; CDR2 reads YFSETQ. CDR3 length: 14 residues. Losses at the gene ends were 4 bases for V and 4 bases for J; bases not matched to a gene: 7. The CDR3 region is CASSRGTGATEAFF. DNA of the CDR3: TGCGCCAGCAGCCGGGGTACAGGGGCCACTGAAGCTTTCTTT. The whole variable domain, remainder taken from reference TRBV5-1 and TRBJ1-1, is KAGVTQTPRYLIKTRGQQVTLSCSPISGHRSVSWYQQTPGQGLQFLFEYFSETQRNKGNFPGRFSGRQFSNSRSEMNVSTLELGDSALYLCASSRGTGATEAFFGQGTRLTVV.

With respect to this clonotype: Being one base from a much bigger clone, this may be a read error. This sequence joins TRBV12-3 or TRBV12-4 and TRBJ2-7, with no clear D. Trimming removed 6 bases from V and 0 bases from J, with 15 bases in between. There are 15 residues in the CDR3. The CDR3 is CASRVGEGCSYEQYF. DNA of the CDR3: TGTGCCAGCAGAGTGGGTGAAGGGTGCTCCTACGAGCAGTACTTC.

This clonotype was detected many times. The chain is built from TRBV7-2 and TRBJ2-1; D is unclear. CDR3 length: 14 residues. The germline V and J ends were trimmed by 1 base and 3 bases, with 7 bases remaining between them. Germline values: CDR1 SGHTA, CDR2 FQGNSA. CDR3 protein: CASSLDPHYNEQFF. For the CDR3, the DNA is TGTGCCAGCAGCTTAGATCCCCACTACAATGAGCAGTTCTTC.

In nucleotides, the CDR3 is TGTGCCTCTTGTGGGGCGAATCAGCGCACTGAAGCTTTCTTT. This translates into CASCGANQRTEAFF. V gene TRBV28 combines with J gene TRBJ1-1; D perhaps matches TRBD1 (5 bases). This CDR3 has 14 amino acids. Germline assignment: CDR1 MDHEN and CDR2 SYDVKM. V lost 11 bases and J 4 bases, leaving 20 bases between the germline ends.

This clonotype has a handful of counts. The V and J genes are TRBV29-1 and TRBJ2-1; D is perhaps TRBD2 (5 bases). The germline V gene has CDR1 SQVTM and CDR2 ANQGSEA. The CDR3 consists of 12 residues. V dropped 5 bases and J dropped 11 bases, with 16 bases sitting between them. Here the CDR3 DNA reads TGCAGCGTTCGACTCGATGGGAGTAAGCAGTTCTTC. Translating gives CSVRLDGSKQFF.

This clonotype has ten or more counts. The V and J genes are TRBV20-1 and TRBJ2-1; a possible D gene is TRBD2 (5 bases). The V gene lost 7 bases and the J gene lost 0 bases, with 13 bases spanning the gap. The CDR3 spans 14 residues. CDR1 DFQATT and CDR2 SNEGSKA come from the germline V gene (reference sequence). DNA of the CDR3: TGCAGTGGACGGGCGGGTAGCTCCTACAATGAGCAGTTCTTC. Amino acids: CSGRAGSSYNEQFF.

This chain uses TRBV5-1 with TRBJ2-1; 10 bases line up with TRBD2. Unmatched junction bases numbered 5, after V lost 0 bases and J lost 8 bases. CDR3 length: 15 amino acids. CDR1 SGHRS and CDR2 YFSETQ come from the germline V gene. The CDR3 region is CASSLVLAGIDEQFF. CDR3 nucleotide sequence: TGCGCCAGCAGCTTGGTACTAGCGGGGATCGATGAGCAGTTCTTC.

The chain carries TRBV7-9 and TRBJ2-3; maybe TRBD1 (6 bases). With 3 bases removed from V and 6 bases from J, the gap between germline ends came to 16 bases. The CDR3 is made up of 15 amino acids. CDR1 and CDR2 from the germline V gene are SEHNR and FQNEAQ (reference sequence). The CDR3 sequence is CASSLSGTQGDTQYF. CDR3 nucleotide sequence: TGTGCCAGCAGCTTGAGCGGAACTCAGGGGGATACGCAGTATTTT.

This chain uses TRBV18 with TRBJ1-5; no firm D call. Trimming pared 0 bases from V and 4 bases from J, leaving 1 base between. The CDR3 spans 12 residues. Looked up from germline, CDR1 is KGHSH and CDR2 is LQKENI. The CDR3 region is CASSPPNQPQHF. The CDR3 region has the DNA TGTGCCAGCTCACCACCGAATCAGCCCCAGCATTTT.

This chain connects TRBV6-2 or TRBV6-3 to TRBJ2-7; D is unclear. CDR1 is MNHEY, CDR2 SVGEGT, per germline. This CDR3 spans 15 amino acids. The V and J ends lost 2 bases and 2 bases respectively, with 13 bases between them. Written as DNA, the CDR3 is TGTGCCAGCAGTTACGGGTTGGCAGGACCCTACGAGCAGTACTTC. Translating gives CASSYGLAGPYEQYF.

Turning to this clonotype: At one end, the junction sequence differs from germline, possibly due to a read error. The V and J genes are TRBV11-2 and TRBJ2-5; D not resolved. CDR3 length: 12 amino acids. Germline V CDR1 and CDR2: SGHAT, FQNNGV. CDR3 coding DNA: TGTGCCATCAGCTTTGCCGGCGAGACCCAGTACTTC. It specifies CAISFAGETQYF.

This clonotype was recorded many times. The rearrangement uses TRBV2 and TRBJ2-5; TRBD1 might be the D (7 bases). With 5 bases removed from V and 5 bases from J, the gap between germline ends came to 18 bases. The CDR3 runs 15 residues. Germline V gene data show CDR1 as SNHLY and CDR2 as FYNNEI. The CDR3 protein is CASSSQGGEGETQYF. The CDR3 DNA follows: TGTGCCAGCAGTTCCCAGGGGGGAGAGGGGGAGACCCAGTACTTC.

This clonotype showed up just a few times. This rearrangement joins TRBV20-1 to TRBJ1-2; D not resolved. The length of the CDR3 is 15 residues. Looked up from germline, CDR1 is DFQATT and CDR2 is SNEGSKA (reference sequence). The ends were cut back, 0 bases at V and 4 bases at J, with 15 bases in the middle. CDR3 in amino acids: CSARDVEGLSYGYTF. The CDR3 region has the DNA TGCAGTGCTAGAGATGTCGAGGGTTTGAGCTATGGCTACACCTTC.

This clonotype occurred a few times. The rearrangement links TRBV5-1 to TRBJ2-3; TRBD2 is a possible D gene (5 bases). Germline V lookup: CDR1 SGHRS, CDR2 YFSETQ. This CDR3 has 14 residues. The germline V and J ends were trimmed by 0 bases and 4 bases, with 9 bases remaining between them. CDR3 amino acids: CASSLENGADTQYF. The CDR3, as DNA: TGCGCCAGCAGCTTGGAGAACGGGGCAGATACGCAGTATTTT.

This clonotype was found many times. The V and J genes are TRBV2 and TRBJ1-3, with D tentatively TRBD1 (6 bases). The CDR3 runs 18 residues. V dropped 2 bases and J dropped 0 bases, with 17 bases sitting between them. Germline V CDR1 and CDR2: SNHLY, FYNNEI. The CDR3 nucleotides read TGTGCCAGCAGTGAAATGTTGGACAGAAGAGGCTCTGGAAACACCATATATTTT. Protein product: CASSEMLDRRGSGNTIYF.

This clonotype was recorded at least ten times. The V gene is TRBV12-3 or TRBV12-4, the J gene TRBJ2-5; no firm D call. The CDR3 sequence is 13 residues long. The V end was cut by 6 bases, the J end by 5 bases, with 13 bases between. The CDR3 protein is CASSNRLGETQYF. In DNA, the CDR3 is TGTGCCAGCAGCAACCGCCTGGGGGAGACCCAGTACTTC.

This rearrangement joins TRBV20-1 to TRBJ2-1; 8 bases align to TRBD1. J lost 3 bases, V lost 3 bases, and 4 bases had no gene match. Germline CDR1 and CDR2: DFQATT and SNEGSKA (reference sequence). The CDR3 length is 14 residues. CDR3 protein: CSARDRVYYNEQFF. CDR3 bases: TGCAGTGCTAGGGACAGGGTATACTACAATGAGCAGTTCTTC.

This clonotype appeared many times. V gene TRBV2 combines with J gene TRBJ1-2; D might be TRBD1 (5 bases). V was shortened by 2 bases and J by 6 bases, with 22 bases between the two germline ends. Germline assignment: CDR1 SNHLY and CDR2 FYNNEI. This CDR3 region has 17 residues. CDR3 sequence: CASSERGGQNPYHGYTF. The CDR3 bases are TGTGCCAGCAGTGAAAGGGGAGGACAAAATCCTTACCATGGCTACACCTTC.

This clonotype was seen more than once but under ten times. V is TRBV20-1 and J is TRBJ2-5; D might be TRBD1 or TRBD2, each matching 5 bases. Germline-derived CDR1 and CDR2 are DFQATT and SNEGSKA (reference sequence). The CDR3 runs to 13 residues. Between the trimmed V and J ends, which lost 1 base and 5 bases, there was a span of 11 bases. The CDR3 spells CSARVPGTETQYF. CDR3 DNA: TGCAGTGCTAGAGTGCCGGGGACGGAGACCCAGTACTTC.

The chain links TRBV4-3 to TRBJ2-1, with no clear D. CDR3 length equals 13 residues. Germline CDR1 reads LGHNA; CDR2 reads YSLEER. V was trimmed by 0 bases and J by 4 bases, leaving 4 bases between them. The CDR3 here is CASSQDFYNEQFF. CDR3 nucleotide sequence: TGCGCCAGCAGCCAAGATTTTTACAATGAGCAGTTCTTC.

This clonotype showed up many times. The chain links TRBV11-2 to TRBJ2-5; D tentatively reads TRBD1 or TRBD2 (5 bases each). V was cut by 0 bases and J by 7 bases, with 18 bases left in between. Germline CDR1 and CDR2: SGHAT and FQNNGV. The CDR3 sequence is 16 residues long. This chain's CDR3 is CASSLDSGTTLGTQYF. Here the CDR3 DNA reads TGTGCCAGCAGCTTAGATTCCGGGACGACCCTTGGGACCCAGTACTTC.

This clonotype was picked up a small number of times. The chain carries TRBV11-2 and TRBJ2-1; 13 bases match TRBD2. This CDR3 has 16 amino acids. V was clipped by 11 bases and J by 5 bases; unmatched bases: 12. The germline CDR1 and CDR2 sequences are SGHAT and FQNNGV. CDR3 nucleotides: TGTGCCGACGGACTAGCGGGGGTTCGCCCCCACAATGAGCAGTTCTTC. It encodes CADGLAGVRPHNEQFF.

This clonotype was detected only a few times. CDR3 protein: CASSQGAVTGELFF. CDR3 bases: TGCGCCAGCAGCCAGGGGGCAGTCACCGGGGAGCTGTTTTTT. The chain carries TRBV4-3 and TRBJ2-2; D possibly corresponds to TRBD1 (6 bases). Trimming took off 3 bases at V and 4 bases at J, with 9 bases between the two ends. The CDR3 spans 14 residues. Germline lookup yields CDR1 LGHNA and CDR2 YSLEER.

The chain joins TRBV5-1 to TRBJ2-5; D is unresolved. The V end was cut by 5 bases, the J end by 2 bases, with 13 bases between. This CDR3 spans 14 amino acids. Germline V gene lookup returns CDR1 SGHRS and CDR2 YFSETQ. CDR3 nucleotides: TGCGCCAGCAGACCGACATCCGCTCAAGAGACCCAGTACTTC. Translating it yields CASRPTSAQETQYF. The whole variable domain, remainder taken from reference TRBV5-1 and TRBJ2-5, is KAGVTQTPRYLIKTRGQQVTLSCSPISGHRSVSWYQQTPGQGLQFLFEYFSETQRNKGNFPGRFSGRQFSNSRSEMNVSTLELGDSALYLCASRPTSAQETQYFGPGTRLLVL.

As regards this clonotype: A much larger clone differs from this one at a single base, so this may be a read error. The CDR3 protein is CDSSLQGTGREQYF. Here the CDR3 DNA reads TGCGACAGCAGCTTGCAGGGGACAGGGCGCGAGCAGTACTTC. The rearrangement joins TRBV5-1 to TRBJ2-7, with TRBD1 matching over 9 bases. Germline-derived CDR1 and CDR2 are SGHRS and YFSETQ. The CDR3 is made up of 14 amino acids. The complete variable domain, with remaining parts taken from reference TRBV5-1 and TRBJ2-7, reads KAGVTQTPRYLIKTRGQQVTLSCSPISGHRSVSWYQQTPGQGLQFLFEYFSETQRNKGNFPGRFSGRQFSNSRSEMNVSTLELGDSALYLCDSSLQGTGREQYFGPGTRLTVT.